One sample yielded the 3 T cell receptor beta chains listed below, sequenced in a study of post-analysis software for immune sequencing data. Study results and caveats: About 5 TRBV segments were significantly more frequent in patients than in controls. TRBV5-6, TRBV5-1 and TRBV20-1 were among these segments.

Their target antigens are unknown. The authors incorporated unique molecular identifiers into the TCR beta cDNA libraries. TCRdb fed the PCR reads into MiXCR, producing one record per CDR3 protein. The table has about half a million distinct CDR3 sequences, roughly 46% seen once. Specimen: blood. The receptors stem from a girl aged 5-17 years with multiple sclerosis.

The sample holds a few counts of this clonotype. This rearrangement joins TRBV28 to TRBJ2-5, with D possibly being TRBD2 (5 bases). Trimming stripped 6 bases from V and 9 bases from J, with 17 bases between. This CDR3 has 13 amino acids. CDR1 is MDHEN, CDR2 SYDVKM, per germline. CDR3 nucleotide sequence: TGTGCCAGCAGCCGCCCGGGGTCCAGAGCCCAGTACTTC. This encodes CASSRPGSRAQYF.

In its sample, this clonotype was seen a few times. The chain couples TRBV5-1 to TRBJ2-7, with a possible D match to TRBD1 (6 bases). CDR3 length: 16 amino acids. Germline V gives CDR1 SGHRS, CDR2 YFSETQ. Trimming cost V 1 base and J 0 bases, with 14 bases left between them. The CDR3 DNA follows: TGCGCCAGCAGCTTGAGTGTGGGGGCGGACTCCTACGAGCAGTACTTC. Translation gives CASSLSVGADSYEQYF.

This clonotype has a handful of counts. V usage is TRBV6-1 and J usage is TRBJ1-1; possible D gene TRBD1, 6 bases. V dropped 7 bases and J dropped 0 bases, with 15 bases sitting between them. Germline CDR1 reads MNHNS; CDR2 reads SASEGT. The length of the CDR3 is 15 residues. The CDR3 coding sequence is TGTGCCAGCATCAGGGGAGGGGATTTGAACACTGAAGCTTTCTTT. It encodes CASIRGGDLNTEAFF.